Reported below is one T cell receptor (beta chain). Distinct nucleotide sequences in the sample also encode this CDR3. Clones were read by immunoSEQ multiplex PCR, and TCRdb kept only the in-frame ones, dropping some. Of 1.6 million or so clones listed, approximately 98.5% are singletons. This specimen comes from a study of shared clonotypes between healthy human individuals. CDR1 is LGHNA, CDR2 YNFKEQ, per germline. This CDR3 has 15 residues. The J segment lost 4 bases and the V segment lost 3 bases, leaving 1 base of the junction unmatched. Sequenced material: naive CD4+ T cells sorted from blood. Described subset: CD45RA+ positively selected. The receptor's source is a man aged 25 to 40 in good health. V is TRBV4-2 and J is TRBJ2-2, with 11 bases identical to TRBD2. The DNA for the CDR3 is TGTGCCAGCAGCCAGGGGACTAGCGGCACCGGGGAGCTGTTTTTT. Translation: CASSQGTSGTGELFF.